Each of the 13 T cell receptor beta chains below was sequenced from the same sample in a study of blood T cell repertoires in COVID-19 (dated by TCRdb to 2018 to 2020). Library preparation used the immunoSEQ multiplex PCR assay. TCRdb retrieved this table from immuneACCESS and kept in-frame rearrangements only. Not all clones are present; in checked studies, unresolved V genes account for under half, and no reason is known for the remainder. This sample comprises a few hundred thousand clones, more than 85% of them detected only once. The ten largest account for approximately 4.1% of the sample. What was sequenced was PBMCs or T cells enriched from blood (not recorded which). These receptor sequences come from a woman in her twenties or thirties who had recovered from COVID-19.

This rearrangement joins TRBV27 to TRBJ1-1; D is possibly TRBD1 (5 bases). This CDR3 has 14 amino acids. CDR1 and CDR2 (germline): MNHEY, SMNVEV (reference sequence). The V gene lost 5 bases and the J gene lost 4 bases, with 14 bases spanning the gap. Here the CDR3 reads CASSLDLRGTEAFF. In nucleotides, the CDR3 is TGTGCCAGCAGTCTAGACCTAAGGGGCACTGAAGCTTTCTTT.

The chain is built from TRBV20-1 and TRBJ1-5; D unclear. Trimming pared 5 bases from V and 6 bases from J, leaving 5 bases between. The length of the CDR3 is 10 residues. Per the germline V gene, CDR1 is DFQATT and CDR2 is SNEGSKA (reference sequence). As DNA, the CDR3 is TGCAGTGCTGCGGGTCAGCCCCAGCATTTT. Translation gives CSAAGQPQHF.

V usage is TRBV7-6 and J usage is TRBJ1-6; no clear D gene. This CDR3 region has 14 residues. V dropped 5 bases and J dropped 3 bases, with 8 bases sitting between them. CDR1 and CDR2 (germline): SGHVS, FNYEAQ. The CDR3 loop reads CASSPRVYNSPLHF. CDR3 coding DNA: TGTGCCAGCAGCCCACGGGTCTATAATTCACCCCTCCACTTT.

V and J are TRBV24-1 and TRBJ2-7; possibly TRBD1 for D (5 bases). The CDR3 contains 12 residues. Germline CDR1 KGHDR, CDR2 SFDVKD. The V and J ends lost 10 bases and 3 bases respectively, with 12 bases between them. CDR3 residues: CATAGPFYEQYF. The CDR3 DNA sequence: TGTGCCACTGCAGGGCCCTTCTACGAGCAGTACTTC.

There are a few counts of this clone. The rearrangement joins TRBV28 to TRBJ1-3, with 7 bases fitting TRBD1. This CDR3 has 16 amino acids. With V trimmed by 5 bases and J by 0 bases, 7 bases remained unmatched. Germline CDR1 and CDR2: MDHEN and SYDVKM. The CDR3 region is CASSVETGRSGNTIYF. CDR3 nucleotides: TGTGCCAGCAGTGTCGAGACAGGGCGCTCTGGAAACACCATATATTTT.

This chain links TRBV14 with TRBJ1-4; D remains ambiguous. This CDR3 comprises 15 residues. V lost 0 bases to trimming and J lost 5 bases, with 10 bases between them. The germline gives CDR1 SGHDN, CDR2 FVKESK. CDR3 bases: TGTGCCAGCAGCCAAGATTCCAGAGGAAATGAAAAACTGTTTTTT. Translating gives CASSQDSRGNEKLFF.

Here the CDR3 reads CSVGLGGSSNYGYTF. CDR3 sequence (DNA): TGCAGCGTTGGCCTTGGCGGTTCCTCTAACTATGGCTACACCTTC. J is TRBJ1-2 and V is TRBV29-1; D remains ambiguous. The CDR3 has 15 amino acids. Trimming stripped 4 bases from V and 0 bases from J, with 15 bases between. The V gene's germline CDR1 is SQVTM and CDR2 ANQGSEA.

The chain joins TRBV7-8 to TRBJ2-5, with 13 bases fitting TRBD2. This CDR3 has 17 residues. J was trimmed by 0 bases and V by 4 bases; bases with no gene match: 5. The germline gives CDR1 SGHVS, CDR2 FQNEAQ. CDR3 bases: TGTGCCAGCAGCTCCCGGGGACTAGCGGGGAACCAAGAGACCCAGTACTTC. It codes for CASSSRGLAGNQETQYF.

This clone was recorded at least ten times. The chain employs TRBV7-9 and TRBJ1-2; D unresolved. CDR3 length: 13 residues. V was cut by 3 bases and J by 2 bases, with 7 bases left in between. CDR1 is SEHNR and CDR2 is FQNEAQ in the germline V gene (reference sequence). The CDR3, as DNA: TGTGCCAGCAGCTTCTCAGGAAACTATGGCTACACCTTC. It yields the protein CASSFSGNYGYTF.

Only a few counts were recorded for this clone. This chain connects TRBV15 to TRBJ1-5; possibly TRBD1 for D (6 bases). In germline, CDR1 is LNHNV, CDR2 YYDKDF (reference sequence). This CDR3 is 17 amino acids long. Trimming removed 0 bases from V and 0 bases from J, with 12 bases in between. This chain's CDR3 is CATSRDRQAYSNQPQHF. The CDR3 bases are TGTGCCACCAGCAGAGATCGACAGGCGTATAGCAATCAGCCCCAGCATTTT.

The chain couples TRBV9 to TRBJ2-7; 10 bases line up with TRBD1. Losses at the gene ends were 4 bases for V and 1 base for J; bases not matched to a gene: 5. CDR1 is SGDLS and CDR2 is YYNGEE in the germline V gene. The CDR3 is made up of 15 amino acids. The CDR3 sequence: CASSLGQGESYEQYF. Written as DNA, the CDR3 is TGTGCCAGCAGCCTAGGACAGGGGGAGTCCTACGAGCAGTACTTC.

This clone appeared once. The chain combines TRBV28 with TRBJ1-3, with 9 bases identical to TRBD1. The germline gives CDR1 MDHEN, CDR2 SYDVKM. This CDR3 contains 16 residues. Trimming took 2 bases from V and 4 from J; bases not matched to a gene: 6. The CDR3: CASSLVGQGKGNTIYF. The CDR3 DNA follows: TGTGCCAGCAGTTTAGTGGGACAGGGAAAAGGAAACACCATATATTTT.

The chain links TRBV9 to TRBJ2-7; weak D call: TRBD1 (6 bases). Trimming stripped 1 base from V and 2 bases from J, with 10 bases between. The CDR3 extends over 14 amino acids. CDR1 and CDR2 (germline): SGDLS, YYNGEE. DNA of the CDR3: TGTGCCAGCAGCGTATCAACAGGGACCTACGAGCAGTACTTC. Its translation is CASSVSTGTYEQYF.